This paragraph reports one TCR beta chain. Original methodology: Nucleated cell number was recorded as an estimate derived from reference gene primer amplification. Produced via immunoSEQ multiplex PCR; TCRdb's table is partial and in-frame only. That table is the source of V, J and clone size, and D and trimming were worked out from the DNA. Of about 200,000 clones detected, around 84% appear once; the ten largest clones hold almost 5%. This CDR3 region has 15 residues. Germline V CDR1 and CDR2: MDHEN, SYDVKM. Germline trimming cut 5 bases from V and 1 base from J; bases unmatched to any gene: 7. These data belong to a study of blood T cell repertoires in COVID-19. Study-wide context: Acute and convalescent COVID-19 samples came from the United States, Italy and Spain. In each case, the material was cDNA or gDNA derived from T cells, B-cell-depleted T cells, or PBMCs.

The clonotype comes from an elderly woman with acute or convalescent COVID-19. This chain links TRBV28 with TRBJ1-1; 7 nucleotides agree with TRBD1. What was sequenced was peripheral blood. CDR3 sequence: CASSVQGRRNTEAFF. As DNA, the CDR3 is TGTGCCAGCAGTGTACAGGGGCGGAGGAACACTGAAGCTTTCTTT.